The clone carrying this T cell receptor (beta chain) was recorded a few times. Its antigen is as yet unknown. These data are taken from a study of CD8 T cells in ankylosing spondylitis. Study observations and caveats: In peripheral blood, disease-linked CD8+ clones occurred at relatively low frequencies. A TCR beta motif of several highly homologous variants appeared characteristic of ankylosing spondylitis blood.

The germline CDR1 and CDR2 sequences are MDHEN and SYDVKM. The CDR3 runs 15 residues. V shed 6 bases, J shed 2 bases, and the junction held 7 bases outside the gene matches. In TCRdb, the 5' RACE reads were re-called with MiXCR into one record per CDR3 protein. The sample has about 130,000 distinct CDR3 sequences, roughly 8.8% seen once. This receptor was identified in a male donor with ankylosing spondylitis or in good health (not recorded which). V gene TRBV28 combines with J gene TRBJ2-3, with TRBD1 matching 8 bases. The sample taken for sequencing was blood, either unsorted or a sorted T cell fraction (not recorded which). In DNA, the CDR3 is TGTGCCAGCAGATTACAGGGGGAAATCACAGATACGCAGTATTTT. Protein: CASRLQGEITDTQYF. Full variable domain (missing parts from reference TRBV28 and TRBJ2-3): DVKVTQSSRYLVKRTGEKVFLECVQDMDHENMFWYRQDPGLGLRLIYFSYDVKMKEKGDIPEGYSVSREKKERFSLILESASTNQTSMYLCASRLQGEITDTQYFGPGTRLTVL.